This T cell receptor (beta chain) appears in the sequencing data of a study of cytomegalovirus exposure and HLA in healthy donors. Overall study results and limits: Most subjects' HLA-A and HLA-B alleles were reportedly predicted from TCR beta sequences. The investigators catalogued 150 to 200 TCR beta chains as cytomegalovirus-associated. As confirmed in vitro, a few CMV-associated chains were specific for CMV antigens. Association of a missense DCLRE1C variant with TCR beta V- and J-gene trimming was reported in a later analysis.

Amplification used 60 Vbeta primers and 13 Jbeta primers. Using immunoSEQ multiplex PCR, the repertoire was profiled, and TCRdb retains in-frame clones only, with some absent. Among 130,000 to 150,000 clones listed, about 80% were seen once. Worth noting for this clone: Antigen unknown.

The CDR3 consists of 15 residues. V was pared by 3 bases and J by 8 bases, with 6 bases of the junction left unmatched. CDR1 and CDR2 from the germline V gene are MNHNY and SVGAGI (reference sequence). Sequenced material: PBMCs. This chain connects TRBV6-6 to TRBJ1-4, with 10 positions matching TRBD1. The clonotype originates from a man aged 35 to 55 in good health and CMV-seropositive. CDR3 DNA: TGTGCCAGCAGTTATTCCGGGACAGGGGAGGAAAAACTGTTTTTT. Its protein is CASSYSGTGEEKLFF.